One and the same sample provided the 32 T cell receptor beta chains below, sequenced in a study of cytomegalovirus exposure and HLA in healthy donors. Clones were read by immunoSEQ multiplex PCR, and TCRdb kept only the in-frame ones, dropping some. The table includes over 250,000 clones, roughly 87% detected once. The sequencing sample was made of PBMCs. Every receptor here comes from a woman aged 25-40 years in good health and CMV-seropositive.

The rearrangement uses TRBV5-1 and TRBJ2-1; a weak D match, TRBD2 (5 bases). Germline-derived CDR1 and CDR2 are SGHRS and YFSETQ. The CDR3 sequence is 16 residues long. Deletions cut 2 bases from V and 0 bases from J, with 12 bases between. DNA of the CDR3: TGCGCCAGCAGCTTCGGGGTCCCCAGCTCCTACAATGAGCAGTTCTTC. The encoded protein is CASSFGVPSSYNEQFF.

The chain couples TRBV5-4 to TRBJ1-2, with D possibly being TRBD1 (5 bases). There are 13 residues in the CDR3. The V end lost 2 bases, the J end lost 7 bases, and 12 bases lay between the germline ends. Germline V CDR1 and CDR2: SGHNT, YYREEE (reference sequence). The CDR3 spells CASSLGERGGYTF. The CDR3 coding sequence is TGTGCCAGCAGCTTAGGGGAGCGGGGTGGCTACACCTTC.

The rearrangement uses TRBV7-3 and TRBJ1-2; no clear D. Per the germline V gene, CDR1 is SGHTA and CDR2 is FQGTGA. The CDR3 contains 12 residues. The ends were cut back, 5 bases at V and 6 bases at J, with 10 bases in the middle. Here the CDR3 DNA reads TGTGCCAGCAGCCCCGCTCCAGATGGCTACACCTTC. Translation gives CASSPAPDGYTF. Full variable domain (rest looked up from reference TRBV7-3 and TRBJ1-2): GAGVSQTPSNKVTEKGKYVELRCDPISGHTALYWYRQSLGQGPEFLIYFQGTGAADDSGLPNDRFFAVRPEGSVSTLKIQRTERGDSAVYLCASSPAPDGYTFGSGTRLTVV.

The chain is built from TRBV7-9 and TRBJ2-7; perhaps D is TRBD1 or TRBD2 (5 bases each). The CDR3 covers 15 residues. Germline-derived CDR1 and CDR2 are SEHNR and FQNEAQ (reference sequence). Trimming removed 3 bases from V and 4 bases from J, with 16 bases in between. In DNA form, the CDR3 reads TGTGCCAGCAGCTTTGGGGGAGAGTTGAGTTACGAGCAGTACTTC. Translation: CASSFGGELSYEQYF.

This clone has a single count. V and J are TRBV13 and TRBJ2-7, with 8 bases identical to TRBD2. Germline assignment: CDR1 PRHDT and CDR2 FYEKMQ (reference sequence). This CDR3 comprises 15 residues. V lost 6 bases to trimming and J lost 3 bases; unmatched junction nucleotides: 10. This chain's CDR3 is CASRRGAGGNYEQYF. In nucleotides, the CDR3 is TGTGCCAGCAGGAGGGGGGCGGGAGGAAACTACGAGCAGTACTTC.

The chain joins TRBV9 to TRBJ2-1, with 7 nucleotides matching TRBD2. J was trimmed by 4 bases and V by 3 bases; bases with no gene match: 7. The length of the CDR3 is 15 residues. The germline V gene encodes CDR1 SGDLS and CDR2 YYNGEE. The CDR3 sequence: CASSGLGTTYNEQFF. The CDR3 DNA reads TGTGCCAGCAGCGGTTTAGGGACTACATACAATGAGCAGTTCTTC.

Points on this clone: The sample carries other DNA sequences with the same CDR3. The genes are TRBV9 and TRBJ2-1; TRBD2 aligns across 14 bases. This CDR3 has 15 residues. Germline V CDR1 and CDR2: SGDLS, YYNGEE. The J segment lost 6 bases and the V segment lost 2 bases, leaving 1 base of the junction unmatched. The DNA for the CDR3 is TGTGCCAGCAGCGTGGGACTAGCGGGAGCCAATGAGCAGTTCTTC. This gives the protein CASSVGLAGANEQFF.

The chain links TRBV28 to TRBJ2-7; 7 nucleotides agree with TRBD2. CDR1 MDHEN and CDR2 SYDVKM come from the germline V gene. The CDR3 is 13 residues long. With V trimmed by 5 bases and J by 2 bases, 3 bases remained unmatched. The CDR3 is CASSPGTTYEQYF. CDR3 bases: TGTGCCAGCAGTCCAGGGACTACCTACGAGCAGTACTTC.

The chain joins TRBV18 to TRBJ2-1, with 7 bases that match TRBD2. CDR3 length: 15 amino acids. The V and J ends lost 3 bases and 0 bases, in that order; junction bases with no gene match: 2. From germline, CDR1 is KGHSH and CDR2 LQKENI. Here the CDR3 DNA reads TGTGCCAGCTCACCCAGGACTAGCTCCTACAATGAGCAGTTCTTC. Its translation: CASSPRTSSYNEQFF.

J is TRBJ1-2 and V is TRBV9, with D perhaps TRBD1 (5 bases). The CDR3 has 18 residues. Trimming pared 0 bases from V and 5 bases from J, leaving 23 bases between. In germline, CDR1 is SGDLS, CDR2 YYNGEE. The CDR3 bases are TGTGCCAGCAGCGTAGCGGAGCAGGGTACGATCGGGACGTATGGCTACACCTTC. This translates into CASSVAEQGTIGTYGYTF. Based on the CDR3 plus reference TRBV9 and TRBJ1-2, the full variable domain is DSGVTQTPKHLITATGQRVTLRCSPRSGDLSVYWYQQSLDQGLQFLIQYYNGEERAKGNILERFSAQQFPDLHSELNLSSLELGDSALYFCASSVAEQGTIGTYGYTFGSGTRLTVV.

The CDR3 nucleotides read TGCGCCAGCAGTCAGAACCCCATAGGACAGGGGTCGGGATACGAGCAGTACTTC. Encoded protein: CASSQNPIGQGSGYEQYF. The chain couples TRBV5-1 to TRBJ2-7, with 9 positions matching TRBD1. CDR3 length: 18 residues. The V gene end was trimmed by 5 bases and the J gene end by 4 bases; junction bases not matched to a gene: 19. CDR1 is SGHRS, CDR2 YFSETQ, per germline.

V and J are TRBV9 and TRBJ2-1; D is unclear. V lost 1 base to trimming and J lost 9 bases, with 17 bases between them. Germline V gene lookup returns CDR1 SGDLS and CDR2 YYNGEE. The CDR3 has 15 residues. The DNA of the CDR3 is TGTGCCAGCAGCGTATCTGGCGGCGACACTGTTGAGCAGTTCTTC. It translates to CASSVSGGDTVEQFF.

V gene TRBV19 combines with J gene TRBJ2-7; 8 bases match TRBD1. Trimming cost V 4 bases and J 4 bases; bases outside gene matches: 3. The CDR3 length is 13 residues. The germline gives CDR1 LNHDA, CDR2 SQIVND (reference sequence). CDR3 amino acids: CASSRTGQYEQYF. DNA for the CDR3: TGTGCCAGTAGTAGGACAGGGCAATACGAGCAGTACTTC.

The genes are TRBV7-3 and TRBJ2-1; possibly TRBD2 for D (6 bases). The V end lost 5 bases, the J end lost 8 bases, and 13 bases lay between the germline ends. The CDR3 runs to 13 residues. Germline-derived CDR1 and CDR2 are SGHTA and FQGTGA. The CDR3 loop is CASSPRLVDEQFF. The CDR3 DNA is TGTGCCAGCAGCCCCAGACTAGTTGATGAGCAGTTCTTC.

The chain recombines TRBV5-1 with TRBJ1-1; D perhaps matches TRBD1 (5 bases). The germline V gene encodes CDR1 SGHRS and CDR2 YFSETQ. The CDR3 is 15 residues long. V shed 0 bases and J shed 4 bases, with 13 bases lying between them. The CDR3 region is CASSLDPGGGTEAFF. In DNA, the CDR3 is TGCGCCAGCAGCTTGGACCCGGGTGGGGGCACTGAAGCTTTCTTT.

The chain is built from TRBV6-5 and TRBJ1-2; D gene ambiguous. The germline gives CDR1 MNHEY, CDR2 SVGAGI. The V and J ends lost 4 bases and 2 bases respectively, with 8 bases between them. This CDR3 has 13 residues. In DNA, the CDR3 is TGTGCCAGCAGTTTTGGGGAGAACTATGGCTACACCTTC. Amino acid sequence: CASSFGENYGYTF.

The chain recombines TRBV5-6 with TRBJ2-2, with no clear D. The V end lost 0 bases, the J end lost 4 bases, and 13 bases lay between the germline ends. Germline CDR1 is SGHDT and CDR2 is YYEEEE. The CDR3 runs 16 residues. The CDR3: CASSLVGGPSTGELFF. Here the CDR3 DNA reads TGTGCCAGCAGCTTGGTCGGCGGCCCGAGCACCGGGGAGCTGTTTTTT.

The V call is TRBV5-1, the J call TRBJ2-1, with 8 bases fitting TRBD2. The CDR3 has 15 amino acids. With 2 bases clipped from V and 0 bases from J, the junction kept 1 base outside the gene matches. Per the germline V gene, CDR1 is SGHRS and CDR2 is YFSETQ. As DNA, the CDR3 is TGCGCCAGCAGCTTTAGCGGGGACTCCTACAATGAGCAGTTCTTC. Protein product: CASSFSGDSYNEQFF. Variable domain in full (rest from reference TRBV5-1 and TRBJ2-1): KAGVTQTPRYLIKTRGQQVTLSCSPISGHRSVSWYQQTPGQGLQFLFEYFSETQRNKGNFPGRFSGRQFSNSRSEMNVSTLELGDSALYLCASSFSGDSYNEQFFGPGTRLTVL.

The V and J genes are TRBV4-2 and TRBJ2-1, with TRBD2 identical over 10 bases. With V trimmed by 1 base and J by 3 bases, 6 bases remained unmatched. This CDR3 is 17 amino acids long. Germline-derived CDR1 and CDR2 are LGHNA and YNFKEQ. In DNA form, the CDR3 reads TGTGCCAGCAGCCAAGTGAAAGCGGGAGGGAACTACAATGAGCAGTTCTTC. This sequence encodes CASSQVKAGGNYNEQFF.

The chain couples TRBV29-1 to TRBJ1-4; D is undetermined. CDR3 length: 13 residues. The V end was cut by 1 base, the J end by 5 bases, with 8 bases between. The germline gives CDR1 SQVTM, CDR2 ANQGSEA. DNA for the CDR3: TGCAGCGTTGAAGCAGCGGTGAATGAAAAACTGTTTTTT. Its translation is CSVEAAVNEKLFF.

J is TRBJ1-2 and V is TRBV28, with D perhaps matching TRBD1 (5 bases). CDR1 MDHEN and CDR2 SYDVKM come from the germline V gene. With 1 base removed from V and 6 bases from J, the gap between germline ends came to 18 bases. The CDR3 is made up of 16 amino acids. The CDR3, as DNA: TGTGCCAGCAGTTTATTGGGCAGGGAGGTTGAAGATGGCTACACCTTC. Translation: CASSLLGREVEDGYTF.

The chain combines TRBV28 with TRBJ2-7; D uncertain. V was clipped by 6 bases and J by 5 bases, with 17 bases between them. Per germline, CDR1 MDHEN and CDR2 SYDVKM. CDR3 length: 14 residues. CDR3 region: CASRTQPPWDEQYF. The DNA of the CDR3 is TGTGCCAGCAGAACCCAACCCCCCTGGGACGAGCAGTACTTC.

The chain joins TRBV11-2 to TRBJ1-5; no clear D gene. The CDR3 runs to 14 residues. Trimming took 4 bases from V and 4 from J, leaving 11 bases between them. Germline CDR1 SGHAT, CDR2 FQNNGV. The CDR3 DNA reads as TGTGCCAGCAGCTGGACCCTGAGGAATCAGCCCCAGCATTTT. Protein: CASSWTLRNQPQHF.

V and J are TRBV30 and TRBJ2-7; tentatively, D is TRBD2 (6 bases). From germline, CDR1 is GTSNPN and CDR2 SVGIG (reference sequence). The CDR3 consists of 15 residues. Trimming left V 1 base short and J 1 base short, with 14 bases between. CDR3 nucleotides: TGTGCCTGGAGTGGGGGGGACTTTTCGTCCTACGAGCAGTACTTC. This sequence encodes CAWSGGDFSSYEQYF. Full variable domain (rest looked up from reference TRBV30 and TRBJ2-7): SQTIHQWPATLVQPVGSPLSLECTVEGTSNPNLYWYRQAAGRGLQLLFYSVGIGQISSEVPQNLSASRPQDRQFILSSKKLLLSDSGFYLCAWSGGDFSSYEQYFGPGTRLTVT.

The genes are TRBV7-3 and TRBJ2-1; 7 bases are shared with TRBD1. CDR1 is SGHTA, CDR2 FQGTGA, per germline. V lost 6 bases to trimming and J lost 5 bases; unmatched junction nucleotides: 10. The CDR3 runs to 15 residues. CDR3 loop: CASRGPTTGHNEQFF. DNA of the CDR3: TGTGCCAGCAGGGGTCCGACGACAGGGCACAATGAGCAGTTCTTC.

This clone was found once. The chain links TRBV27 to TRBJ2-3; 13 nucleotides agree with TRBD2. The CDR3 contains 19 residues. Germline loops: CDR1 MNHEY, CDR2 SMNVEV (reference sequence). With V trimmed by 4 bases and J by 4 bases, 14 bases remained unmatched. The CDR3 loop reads CASSSGPPRLAGGSDTQYF. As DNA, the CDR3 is TGTGCCAGCAGTTCCGGCCCGCCACGACTAGCGGGAGGATCAGATACGCAGTATTTT.

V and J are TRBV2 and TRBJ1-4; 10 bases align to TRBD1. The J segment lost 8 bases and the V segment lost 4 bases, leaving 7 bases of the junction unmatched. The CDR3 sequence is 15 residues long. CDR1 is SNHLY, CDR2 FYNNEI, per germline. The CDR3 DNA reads TGTGCCAGCAGTGCTGCGACAGGGGGCGGAGAAAAACTGTTTTTT. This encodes CASSAATGGGEKLFF.

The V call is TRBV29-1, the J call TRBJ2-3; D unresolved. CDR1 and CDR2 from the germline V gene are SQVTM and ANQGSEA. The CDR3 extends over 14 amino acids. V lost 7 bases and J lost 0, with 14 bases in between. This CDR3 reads CSAGVEFSTDTQYF. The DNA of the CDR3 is TGCAGCGCCGGAGTAGAATTTAGCACAGATACGCAGTATTTT.

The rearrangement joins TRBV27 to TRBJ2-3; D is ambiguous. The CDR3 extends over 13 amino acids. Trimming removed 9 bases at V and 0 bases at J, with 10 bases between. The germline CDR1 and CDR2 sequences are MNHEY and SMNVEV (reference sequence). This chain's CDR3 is CASGSPSTDTQYF. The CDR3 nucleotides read TGTGCCAGTGGTAGCCCCAGCACAGATACGCAGTATTTT.

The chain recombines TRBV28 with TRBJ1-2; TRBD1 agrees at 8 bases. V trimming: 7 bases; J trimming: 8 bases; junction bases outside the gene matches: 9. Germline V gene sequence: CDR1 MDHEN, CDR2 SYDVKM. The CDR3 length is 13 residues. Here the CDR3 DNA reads TGTGCCAGCACCCCTCCCAGGGGGCGCGGCTACACCTTC. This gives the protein CASTPPRGRGYTF.

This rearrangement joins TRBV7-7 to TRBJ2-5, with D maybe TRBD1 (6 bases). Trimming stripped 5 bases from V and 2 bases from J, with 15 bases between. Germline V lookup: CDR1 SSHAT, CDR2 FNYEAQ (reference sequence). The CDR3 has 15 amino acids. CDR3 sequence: CASSAPGTRQETQYF. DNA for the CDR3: TGTGCCAGCAGCGCCCCCGGGACAAGACAAGAGACCCAGTACTTC.

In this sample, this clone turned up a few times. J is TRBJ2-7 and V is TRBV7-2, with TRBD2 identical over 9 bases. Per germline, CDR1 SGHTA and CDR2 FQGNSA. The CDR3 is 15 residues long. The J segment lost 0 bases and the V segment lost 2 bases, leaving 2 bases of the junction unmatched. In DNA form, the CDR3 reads TGTGCCAGCAGCTTACCGGGACTAGCCTCCTACGAGCAGTACTTC. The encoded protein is CASSLPGLASYEQYF.